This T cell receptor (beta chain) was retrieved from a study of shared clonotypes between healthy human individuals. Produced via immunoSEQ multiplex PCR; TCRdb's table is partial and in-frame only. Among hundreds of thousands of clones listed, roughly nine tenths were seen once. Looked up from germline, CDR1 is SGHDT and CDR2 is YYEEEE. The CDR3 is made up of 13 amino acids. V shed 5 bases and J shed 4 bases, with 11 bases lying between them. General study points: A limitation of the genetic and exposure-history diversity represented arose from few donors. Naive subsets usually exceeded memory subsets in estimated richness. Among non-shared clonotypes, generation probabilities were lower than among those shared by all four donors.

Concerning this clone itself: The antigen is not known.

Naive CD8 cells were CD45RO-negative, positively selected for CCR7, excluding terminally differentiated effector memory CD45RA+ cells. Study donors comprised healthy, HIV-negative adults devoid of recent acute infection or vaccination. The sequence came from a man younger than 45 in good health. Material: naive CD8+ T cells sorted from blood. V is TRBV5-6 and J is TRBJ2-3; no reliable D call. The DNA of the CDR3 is TGTGCCAGCAGACCCTGGGGATCAGATACGCAGTATTTT. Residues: CASRPWGSDTQYF.